This T cell receptor beta chain stems from a study of blood T cell repertoires in COVID-19. At the level of the study: The cDNA or gDNA used as material had been derived from T cells, B-cell-depleted T cells, or PBMCs.

CDR3 size: 15 residues. Germline CDR1 is ENHRY and CDR2 is SYGVKD. Deletions cut 4 bases from V and 5 bases from J, with 17 bases between. As originally analysed: Amplification of reference gene primers provided the estimated nucleated cell counts. Clones were read by immunoSEQ multiplex PCR, and TCRdb kept only the in-frame ones, dropping some. For V, J and clone size, that table is used; D and trimming come from the DNA. The table includes some 39,000 clones, around 83% detected once. The clonotype originates from a man aged 55 to 70 with acute or convalescent COVID-19. The chain carries TRBV10-3 and TRBJ1-1, with D possibly TRBD1 on 5 matching bases. The material sequenced was peripheral blood. The CDR3 DNA follows: TGTGCCATCAGTGGTCATTGGCAGGGAGGGACTGAAGCTTTCTTT. It yields the protein CAISGHWQGGTEAFF.